The 10 T cell receptor beta chains in this list originate from one sample, sequenced in a study of blood T cell repertoires in COVID-19 (TCRdb year 2020). The library came from the immunoSEQ multiplex PCR assay. TCRdb obtained this table from immuneACCESS and retained in-frame rearrangements with V and J assigned. These tables miss some clones; where compared with another copy, unresolved V genes account for less than half of the shortfall, and the remainder is unexplained. The sample data list a few hundred thousand clones, and about 91% of these were observed just once. 2.5% to 3% of the sample is in the top ten clones. Material: peripheral blood. The receptor set was obtained from a person under 30 with COVID-19, enrolled during active disease.

J is TRBJ2-7 and V is TRBV5-1; perhaps TRBD1 as D (5 bases). Germline V CDR1 and CDR2: SGHRS, YFSETQ. V lost 1 base and J 2 bases, leaving 7 bases between the germline ends. This CDR3 comprises 13 residues. CDR3 DNA sequence: TGCGCCAGCAGCTTGAGCAGGGCCTACGAGCAGTACTTC. Translated: CASSLSRAYEQYF. Drawing the rest from reference TRBV5-1 and TRBJ2-7, the complete variable domain is KAGVTQTPRYLIKTRGQQVTLSCSPISGHRSVSWYQQTPGQGLQFLFEYFSETQRNKGNFPGRFSGRQFSNSRSEMNVSTLELGDSALYLCASSLSRAYEQYFGPGTRLTVT.

The chain employs TRBV5-1 and TRBJ1-6; unclear D gene. The CDR3 consists of 17 residues. V dropped 1 base and J dropped 0 bases, with 11 bases sitting between them. Looked up from germline, CDR1 is SGHRS and CDR2 is YFSETQ. Here the CDR3 reads CASSLYQAGSYNSPLHF. In nucleotides, the CDR3 is TGCGCCAGCAGCTTGTATCAGGCGGGCTCCTATAATTCACCCCTCCACTTT.

The chain links TRBV9 to TRBJ2-7; 8 bases map to TRBD1. The CDR3 runs 14 residues. Per germline, CDR1 SGDLS and CDR2 YYNGEE. V was clipped by 0 bases and J by 5 bases; unmatched bases: 4. The DNA for the CDR3 is TGTGCCAGCAGCGTAGAGCAGGGGGCGGACGAGCAGTACTTC. Its translation: CASSVEQGADEQYF.

The DNA for the CDR3 is TGTGCCAGCAGCTTAAATTCATTAGGGGGCACTGAAGCTTTCTTT. Translating it yields CASSLNSLGGTEAFF. The chain combines TRBV11-2 with TRBJ1-1; weak D call: TRBD1 (6 bases). The CDR3 loop spans 15 amino acids. Trimming stripped 2 bases from V and 4 bases from J, with 14 bases between. Germline loops: CDR1 SGHAT, CDR2 FQNNGV.

The chain recombines TRBV6-4 with TRBJ2-1, with TRBD2 matching 10 bases. Germline V CDR1 and CDR2: MRHNA, SNTAGT. This CDR3 is 16 amino acids long. V dropped 6 bases and J dropped 4; count of bases not matched to a gene: 9. The CDR3 sequence is CASRTGTSALYNEQFF. CDR3 DNA sequence: TGTGCCAGCAGAACAGGGACTAGCGCGTTATACAATGAGCAGTTCTTC.

This clone was recorded once. The gene calls are TRBV27 and TRBJ2-6; D gene ambiguous. CDR3 size: 17 residues. Germline V gene lookup returns CDR1 MNHEY and CDR2 SMNVEV (reference sequence). The ends were cut back, 3 bases at V and 0 bases at J, with 12 bases in the middle. This CDR3 is CASSLVTPNSGANVLTF. The CDR3 bases are TGTGCCAGCAGTTTGGTGACACCCAACTCTGGGGCCAACGTCCTGACTTTC.

The genes are TRBV7-9 and TRBJ2-1; D possibly corresponds to TRBD2 (5 bases). In germline, CDR1 is SEHNR, CDR2 FQNEAQ (reference sequence). Trimming left V 4 bases short and J 7 bases short, with 8 bases between. The length of the CDR3 is 12 residues. This CDR3 is CASSWESNEQFF. DNA for the CDR3: TGTGCCAGCAGCTGGGAGAGTAATGAGCAGTTCTTC. The variable domain in full, with the rest retrieved from reference TRBV7-9 and TRBJ2-1, is DTGVSQNPRHKITKRGQNVTFRCDPISEHNRLYWYRQTLGQGPEFLTYFQNEAQLEKSRLLSDRFSAERPKGSFSTLEIQRTEQGDSAMYLCASSWESNEQFFGPGTRLTVL.

V usage is TRBV7-8 and J usage is TRBJ2-1; tentatively, D is TRBD1 (5 bases). This CDR3 contains 13 residues. Trimming removed 5 bases from V and 8 bases from J, with 13 bases in between. The germline V gene has CDR1 SGHVS and CDR2 FQNEAQ. In DNA, the CDR3 is TGTGCCAGCAGCGTCGAGTTCAGGGATGAGCAGTTCTTC. This translates into CASSVEFRDEQFF.

The rearrangement joins TRBV11-3 to TRBJ2-1; 10 bases match TRBD2. J gave up 10 bases and V 5 bases, and 14 bases lay outside the gene matches. This CDR3 is built from 16 residues. The V gene's germline CDR1 is SGHNT and CDR2 YENEEA. CDR3 coding DNA: TGTGCCAGCAGCACGTCCGGGCTAGCGGGAGTCCGCGAGCAGTTCTTC. It specifies CASSTSGLAGVREQFF.

This chain connects TRBV12-2 to TRBJ2-7; the DNA was not used to check the table's D call, TRBD2. TRBV12-2 is a listed pseudogene. The CDR3 spans 19 residues. This chain's CDR3 is CASRLETSGSSGVPYEQYF. The CDR3 DNA is TGTGCAAGTCGCCTAGAGACTAGCGGGAGTTCGGGCGTACCCTACGAGCAGTACTTC.